This paragraph reports one T cell receptor (beta chain). The antigen remains undetermined. The CDR3 spans 15 residues. Germline lookup yields CDR1 SGHNT and CDR2 YYREEE (reference sequence). Trimming left V 0 bases short and J 4 bases short, with 12 bases between. These data belong to a study of brain T cells in children with intractable seizures. Sequencing was limited to surgery cases with top T cell transcript signatures in brain tissue. The study's findings and limits: Pre- and post-surgery blood differed in depth, so pre-surgery absences may be undersampling.

Clones were read by immunoSEQ multiplex PCR, and TCRdb kept only the in-frame ones, dropping some. This sample carries approximately 41,000 clones, 90% of them seen once, and the ten largest clones take 5% to 7.5%. This clonotype was obtained from a girl aged 2 to 10 with tuberous sclerosis and intractable seizures. The chain employs TRBV5-4 and TRBJ2-3; D uncertain. The starting material was peripheral blood, obtained at surgery. The CDR3: CASSLGLRSSDTQYF. The CDR3 region has the DNA TGTGCCAGCAGCTTGGGACTCCGGAGTTCAGATACGCAGTATTTT.